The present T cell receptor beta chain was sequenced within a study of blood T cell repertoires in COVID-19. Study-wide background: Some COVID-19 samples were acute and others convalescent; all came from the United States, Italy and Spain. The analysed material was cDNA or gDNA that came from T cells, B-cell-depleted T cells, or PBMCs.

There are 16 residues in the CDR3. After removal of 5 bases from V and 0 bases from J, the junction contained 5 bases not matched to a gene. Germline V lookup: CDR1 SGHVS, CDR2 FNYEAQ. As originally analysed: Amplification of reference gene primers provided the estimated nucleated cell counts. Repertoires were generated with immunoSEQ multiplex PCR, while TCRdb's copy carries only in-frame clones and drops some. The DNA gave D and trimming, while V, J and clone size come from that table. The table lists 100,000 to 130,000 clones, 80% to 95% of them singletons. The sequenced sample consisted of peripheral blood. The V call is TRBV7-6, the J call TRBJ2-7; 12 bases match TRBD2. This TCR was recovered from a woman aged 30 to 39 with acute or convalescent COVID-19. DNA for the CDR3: TGTGCCAGCAGCCGAGGACTAGCGGGGAACTCCTACGAGCAGTACTTC. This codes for CASSRGLAGNSYEQYF.